This TCR beta chain was sequenced in a study of OX40 agonist ivuxolimab in advanced cancers. Background on the whole study: Ivuxolimab was an agonistic, fully human IgG2 monoclonal antibody directed against OX40 (CD134), a costimulatory receptor. Intravenous ivuxolimab was administered to patients every 2 weeks at six dose levels: 0.01, 0.1, 0.3, 1.5, 3 and 10 mg/kg. Of the approximately 50 dose-escalation patients, hepatocellular carcinoma was present in 19, melanoma in about 15, renal cell carcinoma in 9 and head and neck cancer in 9. In the dose-escalation cohort, nearly 85% of patients were male, and the mean age was 60 years with a range of roughly 20 to 79. Prior anti-PD-1, anti-PD-L1 or anti-CTLA-4 therapy was permitted, and checkpoint inhibitors had been received by more than 35% of dose-escalation patients. Partial responses occurred in three dose-escalation patients, of whom one had hepatocellular carcinoma and two had cutaneous melanoma. Peripheral TCRbeta sequencing was intended to test whether TCR sequence diversity was altered and clonal T-cell expansion was caused by ivuxolimab. The paper covers the monotherapy dose-escalation part of the phase I ivuxolimab trial, which included N ≈ 52 patients.

As regards this clone: Its specific antigen is unknown. No base-level quality is on record; no much larger clone is a single base apart.

Between the V and J ends, shortened by 0 bases and 0 bases respectively, the junction contains 11 bases. From a lookup of the germline V gene, CDR1 and CDR2 are LGHNA and YNFKEQ. The CDR3, cysteine through phenylalanine, is 16 amino acids long. Only the CDR3 DNA stays, 48 bases, in frame from base 1. Broader findings and caveats from the paper: In the 0.1-3.0 mg/kg groups, partial responders were among the patients with the lowest normalized peripheral clonal expansion, particularly in CD8+ T cells. At doses of 0.1 to 3.0 mg/kg, clonal expansion of both CD4+ and CD8+ T cells in blood was seen between baseline and week 6. After ivuxolimab, expanded clones were on average more numerous among CD8+ T cells than among CD4+ T cells. The antigen specificity of the clonally expanded peripheral T cells was not determined. Low levels of normalized T-cell clonal expansion were also shown by some nonresponding patients.

The trial excluded patients who had a history of autoimmune disease or who were on systemic immunosuppression. Peripheral blood for TCR sequencing was collected from all dose cohorts at baseline, on cycle 4 day 1, and on cycle 7 day 1. Samples came from an open-label, multicenter, first-in-human phase I dose-escalation trial of ivuxolimab. The trial enrolled adults with locally advanced or metastatic head and neck squamous cell, hepatocellular, melanoma or renal cell carcinoma. Before TCR sequencing, CD4+ T cells and CD8+ T cells from peripheral blood were sorted into separate populations. Genomic DNA was isolated from the sorted cells so that the TCRbeta CDR3 region could be sequenced. The immunoSEQ Assay was used to sequence the TCRbeta CDR3 regions. The table was pulled from immuneACCESS by TCRdb, which kept in-frame rearrangements only. Such tables lose some clones; where checked, under half of the loss comes from unresolved V genes, and the rest has no known cause. The sample contains tens of thousands of clones, more than 80% of them found a single time. Around 2.3% of the sample lies in the top ten.

The input for sequencing was CD4+ or CD8+ T cells sorted from blood, taken in a trial of the OX40 agonist ivuxolimab. The V and J segments used are TRBV4-2 and TRBJ1-1; a weak D assignment points to TRBD1 (5 bases agree). This clonotype originated in an adult with an advanced solid tumor such as melanoma, head and neck, liver or kidney cancer. The bases read TGTGCCAGCAGCCAAGAGGCTCTGGGGGTGAACACTGAAGCTTTCTTT. Its product reads: CASSQEALGVNTEAFF.